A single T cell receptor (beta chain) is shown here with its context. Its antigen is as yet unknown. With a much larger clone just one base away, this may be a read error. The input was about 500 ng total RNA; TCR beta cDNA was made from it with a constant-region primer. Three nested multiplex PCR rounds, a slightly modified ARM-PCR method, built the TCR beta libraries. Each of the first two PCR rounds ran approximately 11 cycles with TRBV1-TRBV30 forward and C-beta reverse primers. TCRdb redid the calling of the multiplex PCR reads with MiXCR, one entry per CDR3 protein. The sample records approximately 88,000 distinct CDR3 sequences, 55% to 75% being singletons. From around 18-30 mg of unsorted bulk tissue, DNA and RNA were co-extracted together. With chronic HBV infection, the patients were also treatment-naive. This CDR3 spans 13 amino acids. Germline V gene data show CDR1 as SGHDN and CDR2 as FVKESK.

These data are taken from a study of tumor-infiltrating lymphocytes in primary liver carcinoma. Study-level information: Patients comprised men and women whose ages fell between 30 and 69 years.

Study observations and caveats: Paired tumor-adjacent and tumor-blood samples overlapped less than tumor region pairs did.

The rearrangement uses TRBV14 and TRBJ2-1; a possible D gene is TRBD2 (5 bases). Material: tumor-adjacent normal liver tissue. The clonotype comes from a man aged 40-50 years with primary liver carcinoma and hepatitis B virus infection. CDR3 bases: TGTGCCAGCAGCCAAGGAGCGGAAAATGGGCAGTTCTTC. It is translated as CASSQGAENGQFF.